This T cell receptor beta chain was identified during a study of T cell responses to AZD1222 COVID-19 vaccine. Produced via immunoSEQ multiplex PCR; TCRdb's table is partial and in-frame only. The sample records tens of thousands of clones, approximately 85% being singletons. Study-wide points: Unmutated variant regions are reportedly targeted by nearly half of spike-specific TCRs. Donors were chiefly white British, with a greater number of females, and clonal diversity was perhaps underestimated.

Turning to this clone: The antigen remains unidentified.

The CDR3 has 12 amino acids. Germline V gene lookup returns CDR1 MDHEN and CDR2 SYDVKM. V lost 8 bases, J lost 7 bases, and 9 bases lay in between. Sequenced material: peripheral blood, taken 28 days after the second AZD1222 dose. This chain joins TRBV28 and TRBJ1-6; D is uncertain. This sequence was found in an adult who received the AZD1222 COVID-19 vaccine. CDR3 region: CASGVWNSPLHF. CDR3 sequence (DNA): TGTGCCAGCGGGGTATGGAATTCACCCCTCCACTTT.